This T cell receptor (beta chain) was documented in a study of OX40 agonist ivuxolimab in advanced cancers. Study-wide findings and caveats: Expanded clones were, on average, more numerous among CD8+ T cells than CD4+.

With regard to this clone: Its antigen is as yet unknown.

The assay was immunoSEQ multiplex PCR, and TCRdb's table has in-frame clones only and misses some. The profile shows more than 70,000 clones, roughly four fifths of them singletons. This CDR3 has 12 residues. The germline V gene encodes CDR1 MNHEY and CDR2 SVGAGI. Trimming left V 8 bases short and J 3 bases short, with 11 bases between. The receptor was isolated from an adult with an advanced solid tumor such as melanoma, head and neck, liver or kidney cancer. Sequencing used CD4+ or CD8+ T cells sorted from blood, obtained in a trial of the OX40 agonist ivuxolimab. The chain combines TRBV6-5 with TRBJ2-7; D perhaps matches TRBD2 (6 bases). CDR3: CASSGGIYEQYF. CDR3 nucleotides: TGTGCCAGCTCTGGGGGGATCTACGAGCAGTACTTC.